The 8 T cell receptor beta chains reported below all come from one sample, sequenced in a study of shared clonotypes between healthy human individuals. This table comes from immunoSEQ multiplex PCR, and its TCRdb copy is limited to in-frame clones, with some not included. The table shows a few million clones, with 95% occurring only once. The source material was naive CD4+ T cells sorted from blood. Regarding subset: CD45RA+ positively selected. These receptor sequences come from a young man in good health.

The chain couples TRBV27 to TRBJ1-6, with 8 bases matching TRBD1. The junction had 16 bases not matched to a gene; V was cut back by 10 bases and J by 8 bases. CDR1 and CDR2 (germline): MNHEY, SMNVEV (reference sequence). The CDR3 totals 16 residues. Here the CDR3 DNA reads TGTGCCATCCCGATGACAGGGGAGTTCAAGGATTCACCCCTCCACTTT. It translates to CAIPMTGEFKDSPLHF.

A single count supports this clone. This sequence joins TRBV5-1 and TRBJ2-7, with D maybe TRBD1 (6 bases). The length of the CDR3 is 14 residues. Germline V gene lookup returns CDR1 SGHRS and CDR2 YFSETQ. V lost 4 bases to trimming and J lost 11 bases, with 22 bases between them. CDR3 sequence reads: CASSLTTDTGTEYF. CDR3 nucleotide sequence: TGCGCCAGCAGCCTTACAACTGACACAGGGACCGAGTACTTC.

The chain joins TRBV19 to TRBJ1-5; D possibly corresponds to TRBD1 (5 bases). CDR3 length: 16 amino acids. Germline assignment: CDR1 LNHDA and CDR2 SQIVND (reference sequence). Trimming removed 7 bases at V and 1 base at J, with 17 bases between. The CDR3: CASTLGTGRSNQPQHF. The DNA for the CDR3 is TGTGCCAGTACCCTTGGGACGGGGAGAAGCAATCAGCCCCAGCATTTT.

The V gene is TRBV6-6, the J gene TRBJ2-5; D is uncertain. The DNA end favors TRBJ2-7, so the J call may be wrong. The CDR3 has 12 residues. From germline, CDR1 is MNHNY and CDR2 SVGAGI (reference sequence). Written as DNA, the CDR3 is TGTGCCAGCAGCCGTGCCTCCTACGAGCAGTACTTC. Its protein product is CASSRASYEQYF.

The genes are TRBV7-2 and TRBJ1-2; no clear D gene. This CDR3 is 14 amino acids long. Per germline, CDR1 SGHTA and CDR2 FQGNSA. Between the trimmed V and J ends, which lost 2 bases and 0 bases, there was a span of 7 bases. CDR3: CASSLYVANYGYTF. The CDR3 nucleotides are TGTGCCAGCAGCTTATATGTAGCTAACTATGGCTACACCTTC. Variable domain in full (rest from reference TRBV7-2 and TRBJ1-2): GAGVSQSPSNKVTEKGKDVELRCDPISGHTALYWYRQSLGQGLEFLIYFQGNSAPDKSGLPSDRFSAERTGGSVSTLTIQRTQQEDSAVYLCASSLYVANYGYTFGSGTRLTVV.

This chain joins TRBV5-6 and TRBJ2-3; D is perhaps TRBD2 (5 bases). Trimming pared 4 bases from V and 5 bases from J, leaving 20 bases between. This CDR3 region has 16 residues. Germline V gene data show CDR1 as SGHDT and CDR2 as YYEEEE. The CDR3 region is CASSPVRAARGDTQYF. CDR3 nucleotides: TGTGCCAGCAGCCCCGTGAGGGCAGCCCGGGGAGATACGCAGTATTTT.

V gene TRBV28 combines with J gene TRBJ1-2; D unresolved. Trimming took off 5 bases at V and 2 bases at J, with 15 bases between the two ends. Per the germline V gene, CDR1 is MDHEN and CDR2 is SYDVKM. The CDR3 is made up of 15 amino acids. Here the CDR3 reads CASSPTTWQNYGYTF. In nucleotides, the CDR3 is TGTGCCAGCAGTCCGACCACATGGCAGAACTATGGCTACACCTTC.

The chain carries TRBV7-9 and TRBJ2-7, with 12 positions matching TRBD2. This CDR3 contains 14 residues. The germline gives CDR1 SEHNR, CDR2 FQNEAQ (reference sequence). The V segment lost 3 bases and the J segment 5 bases; nucleotides outside the gene matches: 2. The CDR3 DNA reads TGTGCCAGCAGCTTTTCTAGCGGGGGGGACGAGCAGTACTTC. Protein: CASSFSSGGDEQYF.